Below, 30 T cell receptor beta chains from the same sample are listed, as sequenced in a study of T cells after posttransplantation cyclophosphamide. Sequenced by immunoSEQ multiplex PCR; TCRdb stores in-frame clones only, minus some. The sample is made up of around 44,000 clones, none counted only once. Sequencing was done on a sample of PBMCs. These receptors were obtained from a man aged 40-50 years in good health, CMV-negative, and a related stem cell transplant donor.

In its sample, this clone was seen many times. The chain recombines TRBV11-2 with TRBJ1-3, with TRBD1 as a possible D gene (5 bases). The CDR3 consists of 15 residues. Per germline, CDR1 SGHAT and CDR2 FQNNGV. V was pared by 5 bases and J by 0 bases, with 11 bases between. The CDR3 sequence is CASSPRQSSGNTIYF. The CDR3 region has the DNA TGTGCCAGCAGCCCCCGACAGTCCTCTGGAAACACCATATATTTT.

This clone came up many times. The chain is built from TRBV5-4 and TRBJ2-7, with 10 bases matching TRBD1. V was pared by 4 bases and J by 6 bases, with 4 bases of the junction left unmatched. The CDR3 is 13 residues long. Germline V gives CDR1 SGHNT, CDR2 YYREEE (reference sequence). CDR3 nucleotide sequence: TGTGCCAGCAGCCTTGACAGGGGGCTCGAGCAGTACGTC. Amino acids: CASSLDRGLEQYV.

This clone was seen many times. Other DNA sequences in the sample encode the same CDR3. The chain links TRBV9 to TRBJ2-2; 8 bases align to TRBD2. The CDR3 is 16 residues long. Germline lookup yields CDR1 SGDLS and CDR2 YYNGEE. Germline trimming cut 1 base from V and 7 bases from J; bases unmatched to any gene: 9. In DNA form, the CDR3 reads TGTGCCAGCAGCGTACGTAATAGCGGGATGGTCGGGGAGCTGTTTTTT. Amino acids: CASSVRNSGMVGELFF.

This clone was counted at least ten times. The chain uses TRBV5-5 and TRBJ1-5; 7 nucleotides align to TRBD1. V gave up 4 bases and J gave up 0 bases; unmatched junction bases: 4. This CDR3 is built from 15 residues. The germline gives CDR1 SGHKS, CDR2 YYEKEE (reference sequence). As DNA, the CDR3 is TGTGCCAGCAGCGCCGGGACAGCTAGCAATCAGCCCCAGCATTTT. Translating it yields CASSAGTASNQPQHF.

This clone came up a few times. The V gene is TRBV4-3, the J gene TRBJ2-3, with D uncertain. Germline CDR1 reads LGHNA; CDR2 reads YSLEER. This CDR3 has 15 residues. Trimming left V 0 bases short and J 1 base short, with 8 bases between. The CDR3 here is CASSQDTTGTDTQYF. DNA of the CDR3: TGCGCCAGCAGCCAAGATACAACAGGCACAGATACGCAGTATTTT.

Only a few counts were recorded for this clone. The V gene is TRBV14, the J gene TRBJ2-7; TRBD2 matches at 9 bases. Trimming at V came to 1 base and at J to 2 bases, leaving 3 bases not matched to a gene. The CDR3 totals 15 residues. CDR1 and CDR2 (germline): SGHDN, FVKESK. CDR3 DNA: TGTGCCAGCAGCCAAGTCGCGGGGGGGGCCTACGAGCAGTACTTC. It is translated as CASSQVAGGAYEQYF.

The sample holds many counts of this clone. Here the CDR3 reads CASSRQGTEAFF. The CDR3 DNA reads as TGCGCCAGCAGTCGACAGGGCACTGAAGCTTTCTTT. The rearrangement uses TRBV23-1 and TRBJ1-1; 7 bases agree with TRBD1. TRBV23-1 is an ORF, and what it does is uncertain. This CDR3 is built from 12 residues. V shed 4 bases and J 4 bases; nucleotides not matched to a gene: 0.

The chain employs TRBV28 and TRBJ2-5; tentatively, D is TRBD1 (5 bases). Trimming shortened V by 2 bases and J by 2 bases, and 6 bases separated the two germline ends. The CDR3 consists of 13 residues. Germline CDR1 MDHEN, CDR2 SYDVKM. The CDR3 sequence is CASSLRQQETQYF. The CDR3 region has the DNA TGTGCCAGCAGTTTAAGACAGCAAGAGACCCAGTACTTC.

This clone was detected many times. The V call is TRBV11-2, the J call TRBJ2-5; no firm D call. The V gene's germline CDR1 is SGHAT and CDR2 FQNNGV. The CDR3 length is 12 residues. Trimming removed 0 bases at V and 6 bases at J, with 5 bases between. This chain's CDR3 is CASSLDLKTQYF. In nucleotides, the CDR3 is TGTGCCAGCAGCTTAGATCTAAAGACCCAGTACTTC.

At least ten counts were recorded for this clone. The gene calls are TRBV2 and TRBJ2-3, with D possibly being TRBD2 (6 bases). V dropped 8 bases and J dropped 5 bases, with 8 bases sitting between them. The CDR3 loop spans 11 amino acids. Per germline, CDR1 SNHLY and CDR2 FYNNEI. The CDR3: CASPEGDTQYF. CDR3 nucleotide sequence: TGTGCCAGCCCGGAGGGAGATACGCAGTATTTT.

This clone was counted ten times or more. The chain carries TRBV11-2 and TRBJ2-2, with a tentative D call TRBD2 (5 bases). Germline V CDR1 and CDR2: SGHAT, FQNNGV. Between the trimmed V and J ends, which lost 2 bases and 2 bases, there was a span of 9 bases. The CDR3 is 15 amino acids. CDR3 bases: TGTGCCAGCAGCTTAACGACTACTAACACCGGGGAGCTGTTTTTT. Translating it yields CASSLTTTNTGELFF. Combining the CDR3 with reference TRBV11-2 and TRBJ2-2 gives the whole variable domain EAGVAQSPRYKIIEKRQSVAFWCNPISGHATLYWYQQILGQGPKLLIQFQNNGVVDDSQLPKDRFSAERLKGVDSTLKIQPAKLEDSAVYLCASSLTTTNTGELFFGEGSRLTVL.

Ten or more counts support this clone. V usage is TRBV4-2 and J usage is TRBJ2-2, with D possibly matching TRBD2 (6 bases). CDR1 LGHNA and CDR2 YNFKEQ come from the germline V gene. V was trimmed by 1 base and J by 4 bases, leaving 7 bases between them. The CDR3 runs to 14 residues. CDR3 amino acids: CASSQVGGTGELFF. The CDR3 bases are TGTGCCAGCAGCCAAGTGGGGGGCACCGGGGAGCTGTTTTTT.

This clone was found a few times. The genes are TRBV10-3 and TRBJ2-3, with TRBD1 matching 10 bases. CDR3 length: 17 residues. CDR1 is ENHRY, CDR2 SYGVKD, per germline. Trimming took 4 bases from V and 1 from J; bases not matched to a gene: 8. The CDR3 DNA reads as TGTGCCATCAGTGCGGTGACAGGGGGCGATCGCACAGATACGCAGTATTTT. Translation gives CAISAVTGGDRTDTQYF.

This clone was observed many times. J is TRBJ2-7 and V is TRBV27; the D is unclear. Per the germline V gene, CDR1 is MNHEY and CDR2 is SMNVEV (reference sequence). The CDR3 spans 14 residues. V was pared by 4 bases and J by 2 bases, with 12 bases between. In nucleotides, the CDR3 is TGTGCCAGCAGTTCGACGACACCGCCCTACGAGCAGTACTTC. Protein: CASSSTTPPYEQYF.

This clone was counted only a few times. This sequence joins TRBV7-9 and TRBJ2-3, with TRBD2 identical over 10 bases. Germline V CDR1 and CDR2: SEHNR, FQNEAQ (reference sequence). The CDR3 is 15 residues long. After removal of 6 bases from V and 6 bases from J, the junction contained 9 bases not matched to a gene. The CDR3 DNA follows: TGTGCCAGCAGACCCACTAGCGGGGTAGGGGATACGCAGTATTTT. Its protein is CASRPTSGVGDTQYF.

This clone was counted ten times or more. The V gene is TRBV4-3, the J gene TRBJ2-3; maybe TRBD2 (6 bases). The CDR3 is 19 residues long. Germline V CDR1 and CDR2: LGHNA, YSLEER. The V end was cut by 3 bases, the J end by 4 bases, with 26 bases between. The CDR3 DNA reads TGCGCCAGCAGCCAGGACCGCCCTACGCGGGGAGTCTACCCAGATACGCAGTATTTT. This translates into CASSQDRPTRGVYPDTQYF.

In its sample, this clone was seen many times. The chain links TRBV12-5 to TRBJ2-5; TRBD2 matches at 7 bases. Trimming cost V 1 base and J 1 base; bases outside gene matches: 12. CDR3 length: 18 residues. The germline V gene encodes CDR1 LGHNT and CDR2 FRNRAP. CDR3 region: CASGLDLTQRGSQETQYF. CDR3 DNA: TGTGCTAGTGGTTTGGACCTTACCCAGCGGGGATCCCAAGAGACCCAGTACTTC.

This clone showed up many times. The chain couples TRBV5-1 to TRBJ1-2; weak D call: TRBD1 (5 bases). There are 12 residues in the CDR3. Trimming pared 2 bases from V and 6 bases from J, leaving 8 bases between. The V gene's germline CDR1 is SGHRS and CDR2 YFSETQ. The CDR3 loop is CASSLSGNGYTF. CDR3 in DNA: TGCGCCAGCAGCTTATCAGGGAATGGCTACACCTTC.

The table lists this clone with many counts. V gene TRBV7-2 combines with J gene TRBJ2-7, with D hard to call. Trimming left V 1 base short and J 2 bases short, with 9 bases between. Per germline, CDR1 SGHTA and CDR2 FQGNSA. The CDR3 extends over 14 amino acids. CDR3 bases: TGTGCCAGCAGCTTAGGGCTAGTAACCTACGAGCAGTACGTC. This gives the protein CASSLGLVTYEQYV.

This clone was seen repeatedly, ten times or more. Here the CDR3 DNA reads TGTGCCAGCAGTGAGGGCAGGACCTACGAGCAGTACTTC. Its translation: CASSEGRTYEQYF. The gene calls are TRBV2 and TRBJ2-7; no clear D. CDR3 length: 13 residues. Germline V lookup: CDR1 SNHLY, CDR2 FYNNEI. V was shortened by 3 bases and J by 2 bases, with 8 bases between the two germline ends.

There are many counts of this clone. The J gene is TRBJ2-7, the V gene TRBV6-5; TRBD1 matches at 11 bases. With V trimmed by 2 bases and J by 3 bases, 0 bases remained unmatched. This CDR3 region has 14 residues. Germline-derived CDR1 and CDR2 are MNHEY and SVGAGI. CDR3 DNA sequence: TGTGCCAGCAGTTACGGGACAGGGGGCTACGAGCAGTACTTC. As protein: CASSYGTGGYEQYF.

This clone was picked up many times. J is TRBJ2-2 and V is TRBV2; 10 nucleotides match TRBD2. The J segment lost 5 bases and the V segment lost 6 bases, leaving 3 bases of the junction unmatched. CDR3 length: 14 residues. Germline loops: CDR1 SNHLY, CDR2 FYNNEI. The chain's CDR3 is CASRGGLATGELFF. The CDR3 bases are TGTGCCAGCAGGGGGGGACTAGCGACCGGGGAGCTGTTTTTT. Combining the CDR3 with reference TRBV2 and TRBJ2-2 gives the whole variable domain EPEVTQTPSHQVTQMGQEVILRCVPISNHLYFYWYRQILGQKVEFLVSFYNNEISEKSEIFDDQFSVERPDGSNFTLKIRSTKLEDSAMYFCASRGGLATGELFFGEGSRLTVL.

The sample holds many counts of this clone. The chain joins TRBV19 to TRBJ2-3, with 9 bases matching TRBD2. CDR3 length equals 15 residues. Trimming at V came to 8 bases and at J to 2 bases, leaving 8 bases not matched to a gene. The germline gives CDR1 LNHDA, CDR2 SQIVND (reference sequence). This chain's CDR3 is CASGLGGRATDTQYF. In nucleotides, the CDR3 is TGTGCCAGTGGACTTGGCGGGAGGGCCACAGATACGCAGTATTTT.

The chain carries TRBV9 and TRBJ2-3, with TRBD2 matching over 11 bases. V lost 4 bases, J lost 2 bases, and 12 bases stayed unmatched. Germline CDR1 and CDR2: SGDLS and YYNGEE. The CDR3 consists of 18 residues. CDR3 coding DNA: TGTGCCAGCAGCACGGGACTAGCGGACCAATTTTACACAGATACGCAGTATTTT. The encoded protein is CASSTGLADQFYTDTQYF.

This clone was found a few times. This chain links TRBV6-6 with TRBJ1-5; no reliable D call. V lost 1 base and J 5 bases, leaving 6 bases between the germline ends. The CDR3 has 13 amino acids. Per germline, CDR1 MNHNY and CDR2 SVGAGI (reference sequence). CDR3 sequence (DNA): TGTGCCAGCAGTTACTTGGGAGATCAGCCCCAGCATTTT. Protein: CASSYLGDQPQHF.

This clone was seen repeatedly, ten times or more. The V call is TRBV7-9, the J call TRBJ1-6, with TRBD1 matching over 7 bases. CDR1 and CDR2 (germline): SEHNR, FQNEAQ (reference sequence). The ends lost 0 bases at V and 5 bases at J; junction bases unmatched: 1. The CDR3 loop spans 15 amino acids. CDR3 bases: TGTGCCAGCAGCTTAGCGGGGACAGATAATTCACCCCTCCACTTT. This encodes CASSLAGTDNSPLHF.

This clone has at least ten counts. This rearrangement joins TRBV2 to TRBJ1-1; perhaps TRBD1 as D (5 bases). This CDR3 is 13 amino acids long. Looked up from germline, CDR1 is SNHLY and CDR2 is FYNNEI. V dropped 3 bases and J dropped 4 bases, with 9 bases sitting between them. The CDR3 protein is CASSDRVGTEAFF. CDR3 coding DNA: TGTGCCAGCAGTGACAGGGTTGGCACTGAAGCTTTCTTT.

The CDR3 loop is CASSLRSSPYEQYF. The CDR3 DNA reads TGTGCCAGCAGTTTAAGGAGTAGCCCCTACGAGCAGTACTTC. The chain carries TRBV27 and TRBJ2-7, with D unresolved. The CDR3 length is 14 residues. V lost 2 bases and J lost 2, with 10 bases in between. In germline, CDR1 is MNHEY, CDR2 SMNVEV (reference sequence).

There are many counts of this clone. J is TRBJ1-5 and V is TRBV19, with 11 bases fitting TRBD1. Germline loops: CDR1 LNHDA, CDR2 SQIVND (reference sequence). The CDR3 consists of 14 residues. Unmatched junction bases numbered 1, after V lost 6 bases and J lost 3 bases. The CDR3 is CASSGQGANQPQHF. As DNA, the CDR3 is TGTGCCAGTAGCGGACAGGGGGCCAATCAGCCCCAGCATTTT.

This clone was counted at least ten times. This chain joins TRBV5-1 and TRBJ2-3; 7 bases map to TRBD2. The ends lost 0 bases at V and 5 bases at J; junction bases unmatched: 3. Germline-derived CDR1 and CDR2 are SGHRS and YFSETQ. The CDR3 spans 14 residues. CDR3 residues: CASSLVAGEDTQYF. CDR3 sequence (DNA): TGCGCCAGCAGCTTGGTGGCGGGGGAAGATACGCAGTATTTT.